The 4 T cell receptor beta chains in this list originate from one sample, sequenced in a study of glioma-infiltrating T cells after dendritic cell vaccination. Clones were sequenced by immunoSEQ multiplex PCR, and TCRdb holds only the in-frame ones, with some missing. This table holds 85,000 or so clones, roughly 85% found once. Time point noted: after dendritic cell vaccination, including at tumor progression/relapse. Sample: blood, taken after dendritic cell vaccination. The receptor source for this set is a human donor with glioblastoma.

The chain links TRBV27 to TRBJ2-5, with 10 bases that match TRBD2. The DNA matches TRBJ2-7 better at its end, which makes the J call doubtful. Germline V gene data show CDR1 as MNHEY and CDR2 as SMNVEV (reference sequence). This CDR3 has 14 amino acids. CDR3 nucleotide sequence: TGTGCCAGCAGTCAAACTAGCGGGACCTACGAGCAGTACTTC. Its translation is CASSQTSGTYEQYF.

This chain joins TRBV4-2 and TRBJ2-5; TRBD2 agrees at 12 bases. Germline V gene sequence: CDR1 LGHNA, CDR2 YNFKEQ. V lost 1 base and J lost 2; bases outside the gene matches: 14. This CDR3 spans 20 amino acids. CDR3 loop: CASSQVFTTSGRDPQETQYF. CDR3 DNA sequence: TGTGCCAGCAGCCAAGTATTTACGACTAGCGGGAGAGACCCTCAAGAGACCCAGTACTTC.

V gene TRBV19 combines with J gene TRBJ1-5; the D gene is possibly TRBD1 (6 bases). CDR1 and CDR2 from the germline V gene are LNHDA and SQIVND (reference sequence). This CDR3 is built from 15 residues. Deletions cut 1 base from V and 4 bases from J, with 11 bases between. CDR3 residues: CASSIVGAANQPQHF. The CDR3 DNA reads as TGTGCCAGTAGTATAGTGGGGGCAGCTAATCAGCCCCAGCATTTT.

With regard to this clone: One end of the junction varies from germline; a read error may be responsible. This chain connects TRBV5-4 to TRBJ1-2, with 7 bases lining up with TRBD1. The CDR3 consists of 15 residues. CDR1 is SGHNT, CDR2 YYREEE, per germline (reference sequence). The CDR3 protein is CASSTEVQGIYGYTF. The CDR3 DNA follows: TGCGCCAGCAGCACCGAAGTACAGGGGATTTATGGCTACACCTTC.